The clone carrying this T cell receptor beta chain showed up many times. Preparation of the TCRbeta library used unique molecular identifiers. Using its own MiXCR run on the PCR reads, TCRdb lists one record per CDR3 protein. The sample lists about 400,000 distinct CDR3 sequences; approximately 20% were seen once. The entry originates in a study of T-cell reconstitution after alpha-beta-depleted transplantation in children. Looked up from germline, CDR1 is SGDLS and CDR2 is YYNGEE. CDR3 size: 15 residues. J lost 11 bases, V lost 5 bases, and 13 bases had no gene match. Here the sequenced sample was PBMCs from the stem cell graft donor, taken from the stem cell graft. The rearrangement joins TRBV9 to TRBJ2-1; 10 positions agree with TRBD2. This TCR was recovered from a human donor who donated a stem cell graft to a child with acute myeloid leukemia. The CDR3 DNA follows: TGTGCCAGCAGTTCGAAGCGGGAGGGCCTATTTAAGCAGTTCTTC. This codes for CASSSKREGLFKQFF.